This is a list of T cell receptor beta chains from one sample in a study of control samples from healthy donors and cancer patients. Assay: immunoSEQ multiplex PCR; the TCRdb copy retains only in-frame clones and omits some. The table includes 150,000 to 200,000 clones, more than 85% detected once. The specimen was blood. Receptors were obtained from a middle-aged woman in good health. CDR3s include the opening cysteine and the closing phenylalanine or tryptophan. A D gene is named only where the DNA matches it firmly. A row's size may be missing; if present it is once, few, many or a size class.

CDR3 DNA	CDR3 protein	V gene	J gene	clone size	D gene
TGTGCCAGCAGCAAAGCAGGGGGAATGCGAAATTTAGGTGGCTACACCTTC	CASSKAGGMRNLGGYTF	TRBV21-1	TRBJ1-2	NA	NA
TGTGCCAGCAGTTCTCCGCAAGTTTTCTACGAGCAGTACTTC	CASSSPQVFYEQYF	TRBV27	TRBJ2-7	NA	NA
TGCAGCTCAAGTCGGACCGGGACAGGGGACCGGGGTGAGCAGTTCTTC	CSSSRTGTGDRGEQFF	TRBV29-1	TRBJ2-1	NA	TRBD1
TGTGCCAGCAGTACACAGGGTTACGGCTACACCTTC	CASSTQGYGYTF	TRBV6-5	TRBJ1-2	NA	NA
TGCGCCAGCAGCTTTTCGAGGGGAACGCGCGGTGCTGTGGCGGATACGCAGTATTTT	CASSFSRGTRGAVADTQYF	TRBV5-1	TRBJ2-3	NA	NA
TGTGCCAGCACCCCTTGGATTCAGCCCCAGCATTTT	CASTPWIQPQHF	TRBV12-3/TRBV12-4	TRBJ1-5	NA	NA
TGTGCCAGCACCGAAATTTATAGCGGGGGATACAATGAGCAGTTCTTC	CASTEIYSGGYNEQFF	TRBV2	TRBJ2-1	once	TRBD2
TGTGCCAGTAGTATAGAGGGCGGCGGCTACACCTTC	CASSIEGGGYTF	TRBV19	TRBJ1-2	NA	NA
TGTGCCAGCAGTGATGGGGCGGTCTACGAGCAGTACTTC	CASSDGAVYEQYF	TRBV2	TRBJ2-7	NA	NA
TGTGCCAGCAGTTTCTTAGGGGCCAATGAAAAACTGTTTTTT	CASSFLGANEKLFF	TRBV28	TRBJ1-4	once	NA
TGTGCCAGCAACGTGGCAGGCAATTCACCCCTCCACTTT	CASNVAGNSPLHF	TRBV2	TRBJ1-6	NA	NA
TGTGCCAGCAGTTCCCAGAATGAAAAACTGTTTTTT	CASSSQNEKLFF	TRBV6-5	TRBJ1-4	NA	NA
TGCGCCAGCAGCCAAGGAGGGGTTCGGTACGAGCAGTACTTC	CASSQGGVRYEQYF	TRBV5-1	TRBJ2-7	NA	NA
TGTGCCAGCAGCGTAGGGCAAGTGCTGTCCAATGAGCAGTTCTTC	CASSVGQVLSNEQFF	TRBV9	TRBJ2-1	NA	NA
TGTGCCAGTAGCCGGGACAGGGCTTTTCAAGGCTACACCTTC	CASSRDRAFQGYTF	TRBV19	TRBJ1-2	NA	TRBD1
TGTGCCAGCAGCTCTGGGACTAGCGGGGGGAAGGGCAATGAGCAGTTCTTC	CASSSGTSGGKGNEQFF	TRBV5-6	TRBJ2-1	NA	TRBD2
TGTGCCAGCAGCTATGCGACAGGGGGCGATGGCTACACCTTC	CASSYATGGDGYTF	TRBV7-9	TRBJ1-2	once	TRBD1
TGTGCCAGCAAACAAGACAGGCTCTCTGGAAACACCATATATTTT	CASKQDRLSGNTIYF	TRBV2	TRBJ1-3	NA	NA
TGTGCCAGCAGTTCCGGGACAGATGGCTACACCTTC	CASSSGTDGYTF	TRBV12-3/TRBV12-4	TRBJ1-2	NA	TRBD1
TGCGCCAGCAGTATCGCGGGGGTCACCGGGGAGCTGTTTTTT	CASSIAGVTGELFF	TRBV5-1	TRBJ2-2	NA	TRBD2
TGTGCCAGCAGTTTCTCATCCACGGAAACTGAAGCTTTCTTT	CASSFSSTETEAFF	TRBV27	TRBJ1-1	NA	NA